This entry features one TCR beta chain sequence. The antigen remains unidentified. CD4+ T cells from unexposed donors were obtained before the COVID-19 pandemic (2011-2018). After ten to eleven days of culture, CD4+ T cells were isolated. Measured with immunoSEQ multiplex PCR; TCRdb has only the in-frame clones, and not every one. Among around 25,000 clones listed, just over 75% were seen once. The data were taken from a study of CD4 T cells in relation to SARS-CoV-2 and coronaviruses. Study-wide context: No peptide or an HIV-1 Nef peptide pool served as negative control. Crossreactive spike epitopes shared across donors were mapped to their HLA restriction. Study conclusions and caveats: Pre-pandemic and post-infection samples never came from the same donor. In roughly 60% of donors, memory CD4+ clonotypes crossrecognized SARS-CoV-2 and at least one common cold coronavirus spike.

Deletions cut 0 bases from V and 5 bases from J, with 15 bases between. CDR3 length: 15 amino acids. Germline assignment: CDR1 SGDLS and CDR2 YYNGEE. The sample consisted of CD4+ T cells from PBMCs, cultured in vitro. This TCR derives from a human donor in good health. The chain is built from TRBV9 and TRBJ2-7; D unclear. The CDR3 DNA is TGTGCCAGCAGCGTAGGGCCCTCGTCTACCGACGAGCAGTACTTC. Protein product: CASSVGPSSTDEQYF.